Below, 4 T cell receptor beta chains from the same sample are listed, as sequenced in a study of blood T cell repertoires in COVID-19. Here immunoSEQ multiplex PCR was the method, and the copy in TCRdb shows in-frame clones only, minus some. This table has a few hundred thousand clones, around 91% appearing once. Specimen: PBMCs or T cells enriched from blood (not recorded which). The receptors stem from a woman aged 40 to 50 who had recovered from COVID-19.

CDR3 region: CASSVVYLTDTQYF. The CDR3 region has the DNA TGTGCCAGCAGCGTAGTGTATCTCACAGATACGCAGTATTTT. The chain carries TRBV9 and TRBJ2-3; D ambiguous. The V and J ends lost 0 bases and 2 bases respectively, with 7 bases between them. The germline gives CDR1 SGDLS, CDR2 YYNGEE. The length of the CDR3 is 14 residues.

The chain is built from TRBV21-1 and TRBJ1-2. TRBV21-1 is reported as a pseudogene. The CDR3 spans 11 residues. The CDR3 protein is CASTILYGYTF. In DNA, the CDR3 is TGTGCCAGCACCATACTGTATGGCTACACCTTC.

The chain combines TRBV15 with TRBJ2-4; D unresolved. Trimming removed 1 base from V and 0 bases from J, with 10 bases in between. The CDR3 spans 16 residues. The germline CDR1 and CDR2 sequences are LNHNV and YYDKDF (reference sequence). CDR3 in amino acids: CATSRGGDIAKNIQYF. The DNA of the CDR3 is TGTGCCACCAGCAGAGGCGGTGATATAGCCAAAAACATTCAGTACTTC. Variable domain in full (rest from reference TRBV15 and TRBJ2-4): DAMVIQNPRYQVTQFGKPVTLSCSQTLNHNVMYWYQQKSSQAPKLLFHYYDKDFNNEADTPDNFQSRRPNTSFCFLDIRSPGLGDTAMYLCATSRGGDIAKNIQYFGAGTRLSVL.

The chain recombines TRBV9 with TRBJ1-1, with a tentative D call TRBD1 (6 bases). Between the trimmed V and J ends, which lost 3 bases and 3 bases, there was a span of 9 bases. Germline V CDR1 and CDR2: SGDLS, YYNGEE. The CDR3 loop spans 13 amino acids. The CDR3 DNA follows: TGTGCCAGCAGCGCCCACAGGGACACTGAAGCTTTCTTT. Its protein product is CASSAHRDTEAFF. The full variable domain, rest sourced from reference TRBV9 and TRBJ1-1, is DSGVTQTPKHLITATGQRVTLRCSPRSGDLSVYWYQQSLDQGLQFLIQYYNGEERAKGNILERFSAQQFPDLHSELNLSSLELGDSALYFCASSAHRDTEAFFGQGTRLTVV.